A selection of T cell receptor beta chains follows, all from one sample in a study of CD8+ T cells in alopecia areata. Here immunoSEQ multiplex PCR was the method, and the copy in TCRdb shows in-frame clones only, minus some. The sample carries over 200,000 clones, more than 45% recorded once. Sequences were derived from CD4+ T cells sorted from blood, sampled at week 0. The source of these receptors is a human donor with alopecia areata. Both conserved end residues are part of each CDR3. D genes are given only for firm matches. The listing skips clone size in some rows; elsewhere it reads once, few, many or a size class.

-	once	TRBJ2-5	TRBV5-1	CASMGGEETQYF	TGCGCCAGCATGGGGGGAGAAGAGACCCAGTACTTC
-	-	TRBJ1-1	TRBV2	CASSLGWRGNTEAFF	TGTGCCAGCTCACTCGGGTGGAGAGGGAACACTGAAGCTTTCTTT
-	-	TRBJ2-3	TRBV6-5	CASRLSFPSTDTQYF	TGTGCCAGCAGATTAAGCTTCCCAAGCACAGATACGCAGTATTTT
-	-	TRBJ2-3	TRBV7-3	CASSLTARPLWEETAGTDTQYF	TGTGCCAGCAGCTTAACGGCTCGTCCCCTGTGGGAAGAGACGGCCGGCACAGATACGCAGTATTTT
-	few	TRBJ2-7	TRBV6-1	CASSEAQIEQYF	TGTGCCAGCAGTGAAGCGCAGATCGAGCAGTACTTC
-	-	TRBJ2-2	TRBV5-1	CASSLSTGRGTGELFF	TGCGCCAGCAGCCTCTCGACGGGTCGAGGGACCGGGGAGCTGTTTTTT
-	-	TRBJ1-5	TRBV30	CAWSRGHSNQPQHF	TGTGCCTGGAGTCGGGGGCATAGCAATCAGCCCCAGCATTTT
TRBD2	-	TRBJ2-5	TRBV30	CAWRATSGRGLWVETQYF	TGTGCCTGGAGGGCTACTAGCGGGAGGGGTCTCTGGGTAGAGACCCAGTACTTC
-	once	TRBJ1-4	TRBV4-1	CASSQDEGYNEKLFF	TGCGCCAGCAGCCAAGATGAAGGCTACAATGAAAAACTGTTTTTT
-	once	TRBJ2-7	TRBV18	CASSPPIGYEQYF	TGTGCCAGCTCACCCCCGATAGGATACGAGCAGTACTTC
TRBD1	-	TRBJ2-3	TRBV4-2	CASRLRQGAYTDTQYF	TGTGCCAGCAGACTTCGACAGGGGGCCTACACAGATACGCAGTATTTT
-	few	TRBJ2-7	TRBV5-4	CASSTSYEQYF	TGTGCCAGCAGCACGTCATACGAGCAGTACTTC
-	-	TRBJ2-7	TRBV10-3	CAISESAADEQYF	TGTGCCATCAGTGAGTCTGCAGCGGACGAGCAGTACTTC
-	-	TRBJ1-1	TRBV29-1	CSVEVYGGITEAFF	TGCAGCGTTGAAGTTTATGGGGGGATCACTGAAGCTTTCTTT
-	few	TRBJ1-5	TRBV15	CILWYQPQHF	TGCATACTATGGTATCAGCCCCAGCATTTT
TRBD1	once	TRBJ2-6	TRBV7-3	CASSSRTGSGANVLTF	TGTGCCAGCAGCTCCCGGACAGGCTCTGGGGCCAACGTCCTGACTTTC
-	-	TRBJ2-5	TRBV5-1	CASSSGGTGETQYF	TGCGCCAGCAGCTCAGGGGGGACGGGAGAGACCCAGTACTTC
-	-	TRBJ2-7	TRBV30	CAWSVGGVSYEQYF	TGTGCCTGGAGTGTAGGTGGGGTGAGCTACGAGCAGTACTTC
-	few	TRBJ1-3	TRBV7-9	CASSPRGPVGNTIYF	TGTGCCAGCAGCCCCAGGGGTCCTGTCGGAAACACCATATATTTT
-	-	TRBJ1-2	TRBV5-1	CASSLVSAGASYGYTF	TGCGCCAGCAGCTTGGTTTCCGCGGGCGCCTCCTATGGCTACACCTTC
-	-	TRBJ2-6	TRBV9	CASSPQISGANVLTF	TGTGCCAGCAGCCCCCAGATCAGTGGGGCCAACGTCCTGACTTTC
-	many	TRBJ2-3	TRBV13	CASTYRGRFTDTQYF	TGTGCCAGCACCTACCGGGGACGCTTCACAGATACGCAGTATTTT
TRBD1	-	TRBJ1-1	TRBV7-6	CASSSRDRADGTEAFF	TGTGCCAGCAGCTCCCGGGACAGGGCTGATGGCACTGAAGCTTTCTTT
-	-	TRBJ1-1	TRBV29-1	CSVAQRTEAFF	TGCAGCGTTGCACAGAGGACTGAAGCTTTCTTT
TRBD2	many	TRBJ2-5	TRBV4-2	CASSQDWGAGGRETQYF	TGTGCCAGCAGCCAAGATTGGGGAGCGGGAGGAAGAGAGACCCAGTACTTC
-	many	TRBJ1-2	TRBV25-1	CASSPQGFSPTF	TGTGCCAGCAGTCCTCAAGGGTTCTCCCCCACCTTC
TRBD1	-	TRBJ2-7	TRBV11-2	CASSQSGTGAYEQYF	TGTGCCAGCAGTCAATCCGGGACAGGGGCCTACGAGCAGTACTTC
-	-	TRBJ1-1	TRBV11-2	CASSKSQVMNTEAFF	TGTGCCAGCAGCAAGTCACAGGTTATGAACACTGAAGCTTTCTTT
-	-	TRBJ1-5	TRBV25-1	CASSAGTDYSNQPQHF	TGTGCCAGCAGTGCCGGGACTGATTATAGCAATCAGCCCCAGCATTTT
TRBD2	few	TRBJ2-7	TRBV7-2	CASSDSGGRSYEQYF	TGTGCCAGCAGCGATAGCGGGGGGAGGTCCTACGAGCAGTACTTC
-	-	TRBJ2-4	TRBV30	CACGEGGNIQYF	TGTGCCTGTGGGGAAGGAGGGAACATTCAGTACTTC
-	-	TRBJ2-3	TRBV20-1	CSAPRDTQYF	TGCAGTGCCCCTCGAGATACGCAGTATTTT
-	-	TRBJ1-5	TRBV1	CTSSHDRSIQPQHF	TGCACCAGCAGCCACGACAGATCAATTCAGCCCCAGCATTTT
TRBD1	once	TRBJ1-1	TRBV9	CASSDDRGNTEAFF	TGTGCCAGCAGCGACGACAGGGGTAACACTGAAGCTTTCTTT
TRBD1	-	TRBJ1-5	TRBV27	CASSDREGQPQHF	TGTGCCAGCTCAGACAGGGAAGGTCAGCCCCAGCATTTT
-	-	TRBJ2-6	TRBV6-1	CAMGWSSGANVLTF	TGTGCCATGGGGTGGTCCTCTGGGGCCAACGTCCTGACTTTC
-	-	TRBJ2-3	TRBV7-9	CASSRDITDTQYF	TGTGCCAGCAGCAGGGACATCACAGATACGCAGTATTTT
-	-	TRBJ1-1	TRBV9	CASSVYPDRIPEAFF	TGTGCCAGCAGCGTGTACCCGGACCGTATCCCTGAAGCTTTCTTT
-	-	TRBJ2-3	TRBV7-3	CASSLTRPGTQYF	TGTGCCAGCAGCTTAACGAGGCCCGGTACGCAGTATTTT
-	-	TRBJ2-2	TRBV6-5	CASSYPAGELFF	TGTGCCAGCAGTTATCCCGCCGGGGAGCTGTTTTTT
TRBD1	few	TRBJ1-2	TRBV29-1	CSAGQGDYGYTF	TGCAGCGCAGGACAGGGGGACTATGGCTACACCTTC
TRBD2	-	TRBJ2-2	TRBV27	CASSLTAGLNTGELFF	TGTGCCAGCAGTTTAACAGCGGGGTTGAACACCGGGGAGCTGTTTTTT